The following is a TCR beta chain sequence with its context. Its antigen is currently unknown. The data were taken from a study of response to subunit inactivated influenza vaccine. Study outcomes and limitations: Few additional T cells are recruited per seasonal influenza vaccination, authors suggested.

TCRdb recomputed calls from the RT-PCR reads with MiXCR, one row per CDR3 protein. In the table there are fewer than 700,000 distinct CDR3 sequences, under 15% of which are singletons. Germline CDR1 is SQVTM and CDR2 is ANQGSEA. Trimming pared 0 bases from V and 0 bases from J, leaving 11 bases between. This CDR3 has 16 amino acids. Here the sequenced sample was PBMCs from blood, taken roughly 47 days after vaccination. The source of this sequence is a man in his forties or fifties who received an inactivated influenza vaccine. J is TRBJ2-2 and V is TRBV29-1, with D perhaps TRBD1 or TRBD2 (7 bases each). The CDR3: CSVEDQGGANTGELFF. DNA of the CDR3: TGCAGCGTTGAAGATCAGGGGGGGGCGAACACCGGGGAGCTGTTTTTT.